This T cell receptor beta chain emerged from a study of blood T cells in healthy people across ages. This clonotype was counted ten times or more. V was clipped by 0 bases and J by 2 bases, with 9 bases between them. The CDR3 consists of 15 residues. Germline values: CDR1 SGDLS, CDR2 YYNGEE. Through a sample-barcoded 5' primer and a J-beta primer mix, a second PCR was run for roughly 7 to 12 cycles. TCRdb passed the 5' RACE reads through MiXCR, listing each CDR3 protein once. The data show under 800,000 distinct CDR3 sequences, 20% to 25% seen once. This sequence joins TRBV9 and TRBJ2-4, with D unclear. The receptor was isolated from a man between 65 and 79 years old in good health. What was sequenced was blood. The CDR3 DNA reads TGTGCCAGCAGCGTAGATGGGGAAACCAAAAACATTCAGTACTTC. It is translated as CASSVDGETKNIQYF.